A single sample gave rise to the 20 T cell receptor beta chains below, sequenced in a study of blood T cell repertoires in COVID-19. Sequenced by immunoSEQ multiplex PCR; TCRdb stores in-frame clones only, minus some. The table shows 150,000 to 200,000 clones, with under 80% occurring only once. The source material was PBMCs or T cells enriched from blood (not recorded which). These receptors were taken from a woman aged 45-65 years with acute COVID-19.

The rearrangement links TRBV30 to TRBJ1-5; 9 bases line up with TRBD1. Per the germline V gene, CDR1 is GTSNPN and CDR2 is SVGIG (reference sequence). J was trimmed by 3 bases and V by 4 bases; bases with no gene match: 1. The CDR3 sequence is 13 residues long. In DNA form, the CDR3 reads TGTGCCTGGAACAGGGGGCCCAATCAGCCCCAGCATTTT. Its protein product is CAWNRGPNQPQHF.

The rearrangement links TRBV5-1 to TRBJ2-5, with TRBD1 identical over 9 bases. This CDR3 has 15 residues. Germline values: CDR1 SGHRS, CDR2 YFSETQ. V lost 4 bases to trimming and J lost 2 bases; unmatched junction nucleotides: 6. CDR3 DNA sequence: TGCGCCAGCAGCCAATTCGGACAGGGGCAAGAGACCCAGTACTTC. Its translation: CASSQFGQGQETQYF. Variable domain in full (rest from reference TRBV5-1 and TRBJ2-5): KAGVTQTPRYLIKTRGQQVTLSCSPISGHRSVSWYQQTPGQGLQFLFEYFSETQRNKGNFPGRFSGRQFSNSRSEMNVSTLELGDSALYLCASSQFGQGQETQYFGPGTRLLVL.

V gene TRBV19 combines with J gene TRBJ2-4; 8 bases are shared with TRBD1. The length of the CDR3 is 14 residues. CDR1 and CDR2 (germline): LNHDA, SQIVND (reference sequence). After removal of 7 bases from V and 4 bases from J, the junction contained 6 bases not matched to a gene. The CDR3 region is CASTPGQEKNIQYF. The CDR3 nucleotides read TGTGCCAGTACCCCGGGACAGGAGAAAAACATTCAGTACTTC.

The chain joins TRBV5-4 to TRBJ1-1, with 10 bases fitting TRBD1. The germline CDR1 and CDR2 sequences are SGHNT and YYREEE (reference sequence). CDR3 length equals 14 residues. V lost 4 bases to trimming and J lost 6 bases; unmatched junction nucleotides: 6. The CDR3 region has the DNA TGTGCCAGCAGCGGGGACAGGGGCAGCTCTGAAGCTTTCTTT. Amino acids: CASSGDRGSSEAFF.

The chain couples TRBV5-8 to TRBJ1-1, with D uncertain. V was cut by 0 bases and J by 4 bases, with 7 bases left in between. The CDR3 has 13 amino acids. The germline CDR1 and CDR2 sequences are SGHTS and YDEGEE. DNA for the CDR3: TGTGCCAGCAGCTTGGTCCCGGGCACTGAAGCTTTCTTT. Translating gives CASSLVPGTEAFF.

This rearrangement joins TRBV27 to TRBJ1-6; D is ambiguous. The CDR3 covers 14 residues. The ends were cut back, 6 bases at V and 2 bases at J, with 8 bases in the middle. The germline V gene has CDR1 MNHEY and CDR2 SMNVEV (reference sequence). The DNA for the CDR3 is TGTGCCAGCAGCTTTAATGCCTATAATTCACCCCTCCACTTT. Translated: CASSFNAYNSPLHF.

The chain carries TRBV11-1 and TRBJ2-7; D is perhaps TRBD2 (5 bases). The CDR3 has 14 residues. Germline assignment: CDR1 SGHAT and CDR2 FQDESV (reference sequence). The V end lost 5 bases, the J end lost 0 bases, and 11 bases lay between the germline ends. CDR3: CASSPRGSSYEQYV. DNA for the CDR3: TGTGCCAGCAGCCCACGTGGGAGCTCCTACGAGCAGTACGTC.

The chain carries TRBV27 and TRBJ2-3; TRBD2 agrees at 11 bases. The V and J ends lost 1 base and 9 bases, in that order; junction bases with no gene match: 6. Germline CDR1 is MNHEY and CDR2 is SMNVEV (reference sequence). The CDR3 covers 15 residues. The CDR3: CASSLLASGGITQYF. Written as DNA, the CDR3 is TGTGCCAGCAGTTTATTGGCTAGCGGGGGGATAACGCAGTATTTT.

The chain joins TRBV18 to TRBJ2-3, with TRBD2 identical over 8 bases. This CDR3 has 16 residues. J gave up 0 bases and V 3 bases, and 5 bases lay outside the gene matches. Per germline, CDR1 KGHSH and CDR2 LQKENI. CDR3 coding DNA: TGTGCCAGCTCACCCAATAGCGGGACTAGCACAGATACGCAGTATTTT. Its translation: CASSPNSGTSTDTQYF.

This chain links TRBV19 with TRBJ2-3; no clear D gene. Germline CDR1 is LNHDA and CDR2 is SQIVND (reference sequence). Trimming cost V 0 bases and J 1 base, with 11 bases left between them. The CDR3 has 16 residues. The CDR3 nucleotides are TGTGCCAGTAGTATAGATCATGTGTCCCGCACAGATACGCAGTATTTT. Protein sequence: CASSIDHVSRTDTQYF.

The genes are TRBV28 and TRBJ1-5; 10 bases line up with TRBD1. Germline CDR1 MDHEN, CDR2 SYDVKM. Trimming at V came to 4 bases and at J to 5 bases, leaving 5 bases not matched to a gene. CDR3 length equals 15 residues. CDR3 in DNA: TGTGCCAGCAGTTCTCCGGGACAGGGGCATCAGCCCCAGCATTTT. It encodes CASSSPGQGHQPQHF.

The chain couples TRBV5-1 to TRBJ2-2; no firm D call. The CDR3 spans 14 residues. Germline CDR1 is SGHRS and CDR2 is YFSETQ. Trimming removed 8 bases from V and 0 bases from J, with 11 bases in between. The CDR3 is CASNLLSNTGELFF. DNA for the CDR3: TGCGCCAGTAATTTGTTGTCGAACACCGGGGAGCTGTTTTTT.

V usage is TRBV5-4 and J usage is TRBJ1-1; D gene ambiguous. The CDR3 totals 15 residues. From germline, CDR1 is SGHNT and CDR2 YYREEE (reference sequence). Trimming left V 1 base short and J 1 base short, with 11 bases between. This CDR3 is CASSLKKVRNTEAFF. The CDR3 nucleotides are TGTGCCAGCAGCTTGAAGAAAGTCAGGAACACTGAAGCTTTCTTT.

With regard to this clone: Additional DNA sequences in this sample encode the identical CDR3. The chain joins TRBV5-1 to TRBJ1-1, with D perhaps TRBD1 (6 bases). The CDR3 has 13 residues. Germline V gene data show CDR1 as SGHRS and CDR2 as YFSETQ. The V and J ends lost 5 bases and 3 bases respectively, with 11 bases between them. The CDR3: CASSPGQYTEAFF. DNA of the CDR3: TGCGCCAGCAGTCCTGGACAGTACACTGAAGCTTTCTTT.

The chain has TRBV28 and TRBJ1-2; 10 nucleotides line up with TRBD1. The germline V gene encodes CDR1 MDHEN and CDR2 SYDVKM. Trimming took 2 bases from V and 4 from J; bases not matched to a gene: 7. The CDR3 consists of 16 residues. CDR3 residues: CASSLLSGQGIYGYTF. The CDR3 DNA reads TGTGCCAGCAGTTTACTATCGGGACAGGGGATCTATGGCTACACCTTC.

This clone was seen a single time. J is TRBJ1-2 and V is TRBV2; perhaps TRBD1 as D (6 bases). V was pared by 5 bases and J by 2 bases, with 12 bases between. The CDR3 loop spans 14 amino acids. Germline CDR1 is SNHLY and CDR2 is FYNNEI. The chain's CDR3 is CASSPTGLNYGYTF. The CDR3 bases are TGTGCCAGCAGTCCTACAGGGCTCAACTATGGCTACACCTTC.

The rearrangement links TRBV27 to TRBJ1-2; D possibly corresponds to TRBD1 (6 bases). The CDR3 consists of 14 residues. Trimming took 2 bases from V and 6 from J, leaving 13 bases between them. Germline V gene lookup returns CDR1 MNHEY and CDR2 SMNVEV (reference sequence). The CDR3 DNA reads as TGTGCCAGCAGTTTAATCCGGGACACGGATGGCTACACCTTC. Translated, it gives CASSLIRDTDGYTF.

The CDR3 nucleotides read TGTGCCAGCAGCCCGGCTAACAGGGGAACACCCCTCCACTTT. Translating it yields CASSPANRGTPLHF. This rearrangement joins TRBV7-3 to TRBJ1-6, with 7 bases matching TRBD1. V lost 5 bases to trimming and J lost 11 bases; unmatched junction nucleotides: 9. CDR3 size: 14 residues. CDR1 SGHTA and CDR2 FQGTGA come from the germline V gene.

The genes are TRBV3-1 (or the pseudogene TRBV3-2) and TRBJ2-5; 9 bases line up with TRBD2. CDR1 is LGHDT and CDR2 is YNNKEL in the germline V gene (reference sequence). The CDR3 runs to 16 residues. J was trimmed by 4 bases and V by 4 bases; bases with no gene match: 10. The CDR3 DNA follows: TGTGCCAGCAGCCCCGCCCAGCGGGGGGCAGGAGAGACCCAGTACTTC. Translated, it gives CASSPAQRGAGETQYF.

This chain connects TRBV12-3 or TRBV12-4 to TRBJ2-1; perhaps TRBD2 as D (6 bases). The CDR3 consists of 11 residues. The V and J ends lost 5 bases and 8 bases respectively, with 7 bases between them. The CDR3 is CASSPGDEQFF. Written as DNA, the CDR3 is TGTGCCAGCAGTCCGGGGGATGAGCAGTTCTTC.